One sample yielded the 32 T cell receptor beta chains listed below, sequenced in a study of T cell repertoires in cytomegalovirus infection. TCRdb itself ran the reads through MiXCR, one entry per CDR3 protein. Among under 200,000 distinct CDR3 sequences listed, 15% to 20% were seen once. Material for sequencing was CD8+ T cells from PBMCs. All receptors derive from a human donor in good health (CMV status not recorded). Some clones in this sample may be carry-over from other donors' samples.

This clonotype was recorded only once. The CDR3 region has the DNA TGTGCCAGCAGCGCCCAGGCGGCAGACCGCAGAAATACGCAGTATTTT. This translates into CASSAQAADRRNTQYF. The rearrangement joins TRBV11-2 to TRBJ2-3, with no clear D. Germline values: CDR1 SGHAT, CDR2 FQNNGV. The CDR3 totals 16 residues. V was pared by 5 bases and J by 7 bases, with 22 bases between.

The V call is TRBV6-1, the J call TRBJ1-1, with 12 bases aligning to TRBD1. This CDR3 has 18 residues. Germline trimming cut 8 bases from V and 1 base from J; bases unmatched to any gene: 14. CDR1 and CDR2 (germline): MNHNS, SASEGT. CDR3 protein: CASSTWPGQGAPNTEAFF. The CDR3 DNA reads TGTGCCAGCTCGACTTGGCCGGGACAGGGGGCGCCGAACACTGAAGCTTTCTTT.

A few counts support this clonotype. The chain couples TRBV4-2 to TRBJ1-2; D is undetermined. This CDR3 has 11 residues. Germline V gene sequence: CDR1 LGHNA, CDR2 YNFKEQ. Trimming pared 0 bases from V and 8 bases from J, leaving 4 bases between. In DNA, the CDR3 is TGTGCCAGCAGCCAAGATGACGGCTACACCTTC. Residues: CASSQDDGYTF.

This clonotype has a handful of counts. This rearrangement joins TRBV6-2 or TRBV6-3 to TRBJ2-1; 7 bases are a match to TRBD1. Germline assignment: CDR1 MNHEY and CDR2 SVGEGT. J lost 5 bases, V lost 4 bases, and 2 bases had no gene match. The length of the CDR3 is 13 residues. The CDR3, as DNA: TGTGCCAGCAGTTGGGACAGAAACAATGAGCAGTTCTTC. Its protein product is CASSWDRNNEQFF.

The chain recombines TRBV6-1 with TRBJ2-7; 7 nucleotides line up with TRBD1. This CDR3 spans 16 amino acids. The V and J ends lost 2 bases and 1 base, in that order; junction bases with no gene match: 8. Germline loops: CDR1 MNHNS, CDR2 SASEGT. The CDR3 bases are TGTGCCAGCAGTGAATTTGGACAGGTCTTTTCCTACGAGCAGTACTTC. Translation: CASSEFGQVFSYEQYF.

This clonotype has a handful of counts. The rearrangement links TRBV28 to TRBJ1-1; a possible D gene is TRBD1 (5 bases). The CDR3 totals 17 residues. Germline V lookup: CDR1 MDHEN, CDR2 SYDVKM. The germline V and J ends were trimmed by 1 base and 1 base, with 16 bases remaining between them. CDR3 region: CASSLLRTGHTNTEAFF. DNA for the CDR3: TGTGCCAGCAGTTTATTACGGACTGGACACACGAACACTGAAGCTTTCTTT.

V gene TRBV4-1 combines with J gene TRBJ1-2; TRBD1 agrees at 10 bases. The length of the CDR3 is 16 residues. Looked up from germline, CDR1 is MGHRA and CDR2 is YSYEKL. Trimming took 0 bases from V and 8 from J; bases not matched to a gene: 9. CDR3 sequence (DNA): TGCGCCAGCAGCCAAGATCCAAGACAGGGGGCTGAGGGCTACACCTTC. Residues: CASSQDPRQGAEGYTF.

This clonotype occurred a few times. This chain joins TRBV7-8 and TRBJ2-7, with 7 nucleotides matching TRBD2. CDR3 size: 16 residues. The ends lost 5 bases at V and 0 bases at J; junction bases unmatched: 10. Germline CDR1 and CDR2: SGHVS and FQNEAQ. The CDR3: CASSRYLAASSYEQYF. CDR3 in DNA: TGTGCCAGCAGCCGTTATCTAGCGGCAAGCTCCTACGAGCAGTACTTC.

This clonotype has at least ten counts. The chain recombines TRBV7-9 with TRBJ2-7, with D possibly TRBD2 on 5 matching bases. CDR3 size: 13 residues. Germline values: CDR1 SEHNR, CDR2 FQNEAQ (reference sequence). Trimming took 5 bases from V and 2 from J, leaving 10 bases between them. DNA for the CDR3: TGTGCCAGCAGCCCCGGGGTTACCTACGAGCAGTACTTC. It is translated as CASSPGVTYEQYF.

V is TRBV7-9 and J is TRBJ2-1, with TRBD2 as a possible D gene (6 bases). Looked up from germline, CDR1 is SEHNR and CDR2 is FQNEAQ (reference sequence). The CDR3 sequence is 11 residues long. Trimming removed 6 bases from V and 9 bases from J, with 9 bases in between. The CDR3 reads CASSAAGEQFF. DNA of the CDR3: TGTGCCAGCAGTGCAGCGGGTGAGCAGTTCTTC.

This rearrangement joins TRBV6-2 or TRBV6-3 to TRBJ2-7, with 9 bases fitting TRBD2. The germline V gene has CDR1 MNHEY and CDR2 SVGEGT. CDR3 size: 14 residues. The J segment lost 6 bases and the V segment lost 2 bases, leaving 5 bases of the junction unmatched. DNA of the CDR3: TGTGCCAGCAGTTACGCTAGCGGGATAATCGAGCAGTACTTC. Translated, it gives CASSYASGIIEQYF.

This clonotype was seen a handful of times. The V gene is TRBV7-6, the J gene TRBJ2-5; D is tentatively TRBD1 or TRBD2 (6 bases each). Trimming stripped 4 bases from V and 9 bases from J, with 18 bases between. This CDR3 region has 14 residues. Germline V gene sequence: CDR1 SGHVS, CDR2 FNYEAQ. This CDR3 is CASSSRGARGSQYF. CDR3 nucleotides: TGTGCCAGCAGCTCTAGGGGGGCCCGAGGATCCCAGTACTTC.

A few counts support this clonotype. The chain carries TRBV18 and TRBJ2-7, with 8 nucleotides matching TRBD1. V lost 3 bases to trimming and J lost 7 bases; unmatched junction nucleotides: 11. The CDR3 loop spans 15 amino acids. Germline V CDR1 and CDR2: KGHSH, LQKENI. CDR3 in DNA: TGTGCCAGCTCACCCTCCCTTCAGGGGGCGAATGAGCAGTACTTC. Encoded protein: CASSPSLQGANEQYF.

The V and J genes are TRBV7-9 and TRBJ1-5; tentative D call: TRBD1 (6 bases). The CDR3 has 18 amino acids. Looked up from germline, CDR1 is SEHNR and CDR2 is FQNEAQ (reference sequence). The ends were cut back, 4 bases at V and 7 bases at J, with 26 bases in the middle. The DNA for the CDR3 is TGTGCCAGCAGCTCAACACGTAGGACAGCCCCACGGGAACAGCCCCAGCATTTT. Translating it yields CASSSTRRTAPREQPQHF.

The rearrangement joins TRBV5-1 to TRBJ2-7; 11 nucleotides line up with TRBD1. V lost 4 bases, J lost 5 bases, and 8 bases stayed unmatched. The CDR3 sequence is 15 residues long. Germline-derived CDR1 and CDR2 are SGHRS and YFSETQ. CDR3 DNA sequence: TGCGCCAGCAGCCTAGGACAGGGGGCGAGAAACGAGCAGTACTTC. It yields the protein CASSLGQGARNEQYF.

The sample holds one count of this clonotype. The V and J genes are TRBV20-1 and TRBJ2-7; D might be TRBD2 (5 bases). Trimming stripped 0 bases from V and 0 bases from J, with 12 bases between. This CDR3 is 15 amino acids long. The germline V gene has CDR1 DFQATT and CDR2 SNEGSKA (reference sequence). The CDR3 reads CSARDKSGSSYEQYF. In DNA form, the CDR3 reads TGCAGTGCTAGAGATAAAAGTGGGAGCTCCTACGAGCAGTACTTC.

The genes are TRBV28 and TRBJ1-5, with 10 bases identical to TRBD1. The ends lost 6 bases at V and 6 bases at J; junction bases unmatched: 14. Germline values: CDR1 MDHEN, CDR2 SYDVKM. The CDR3 extends over 17 amino acids. The CDR3 protein is CASSLVPGQGWGQPQHF. As DNA, the CDR3 is TGTGCCAGCAGCTTAGTCCCGGGACAGGGGTGGGGTCAGCCCCAGCATTTT.

The chain joins TRBV28 to TRBJ1-1, with unresolved D. The CDR3 is 16 amino acids. Trimming left V 6 bases short and J 6 bases short, with 23 bases between. Germline CDR1 is MDHEN and CDR2 is SYDVKM. CDR3 protein: CASRPLRETNRAEAFF. Written as DNA, the CDR3 is TGTGCCAGCAGACCCCTCCGGGAGACTAATCGGGCTGAAGCTTTCTTT.

The V and J genes are TRBV19 and TRBJ2-7; 9 bases fit TRBD1. CDR1 is LNHDA and CDR2 is SQIVND in the germline V gene (reference sequence). J was trimmed by 4 bases and V by 6 bases; bases with no gene match: 10. The CDR3 contains 15 residues. The CDR3 bases are TGTGCCAGTAGGCCACAGGGGGCCACGGGATACGAGCAGTACTTC. The encoded protein is CASRPQGATGYEQYF. The full variable domain, rest sourced from reference TRBV19 and TRBJ2-7, is DGGITQSPKYLFRKEGQNVTLSCEQNLNHDAMYWYRQDPGQGLRLIYYSQIVNDFQKGDIAEGYSVSREKKESFPLTVTSAQKNPTAFYLCASRPQGATGYEQYFGPGTRLTVT.

As for this clonotype: The junction shows a germline mismatch at one end, possibly a read error. V is TRBV6-5 and J is TRBJ2-7; maybe TRBD1 (6 bases). The CDR3 sequence is 12 residues long. Germline V gene lookup returns CDR1 MNHEY and CDR2 SVGAGI. CDR3 bases: TGTGCCAGCAGTCCCGACAGGTACGATCAGTACTTC. This codes for CASSPDRYDQYF.

The chain combines TRBV7-2 with TRBJ2-7; D is perhaps TRBD2 (6 bases). This CDR3 is built from 13 residues. Trimming took off 5 bases at V and 6 bases at J, with 14 bases between the two ends. The germline V gene has CDR1 SGHTA and CDR2 FQGNSA. The CDR3 spells CASSAGPTGEQYF. The CDR3 bases are TGTGCCAGCAGCGCGGGACCGACCGGCGAGCAGTACTTC.

This clonotype has just one count. The junction differs from germline at one of its ends, possibly a read error. The genes are TRBV6-2 or TRBV6-3 and TRBJ1-5; TRBD1 might be the D (5 bases). The CDR3 loop spans 14 amino acids. Per germline, CDR1 MNHEY and CDR2 SVGEGT. The CDR3 region has the DNA TGTGCCAGCAGTTTCGACAGCCTGAATCGGCCCCAGCATTTT. It codes for CASSFDSLNRPQHF.

This chain links TRBV7-6 with TRBJ1-5; tentatively, D is TRBD1 (5 bases). Germline V gene data show CDR1 as SGHVS and CDR2 as FNYEAQ. The CDR3 has 19 residues. Trimming took off 5 bases at V and 0 bases at J, with 23 bases between the two ends. The CDR3 DNA sequence: TGTGCCAGCAGCCCCGAGGGGTTTTCAGGACCTTATAGCAATCAGCCCCAGCATTTT. Translation: CASSPEGFSGPYSNQPQHF.

In this sample, this clonotype turned up many times. The CDR3 bases are TGTGCCAGCAGCGGGACTAGCGGGAGCCGCCCCACAGATACGCAGTATTTT. The encoded protein is CASSGTSGSRPTDTQYF. The V and J genes are TRBV2 and TRBJ2-3, with TRBD2 identical over 14 bases. V trimming: 6 bases; J trimming: 2 bases; junction bases outside the gene matches: 7. Looked up from germline, CDR1 is SNHLY and CDR2 is FYNNEI. This CDR3 contains 17 residues.

The chain uses TRBV7-8 and TRBJ2-5, with D tentatively TRBD1 or TRBD2 (5 bases each). This CDR3 has 14 residues. CDR1 and CDR2 from the germline V gene are SGHVS and FQNEAQ. Trimming removed 1 base at V and 7 bases at J, with 13 bases between. CDR3 in DNA: TGTGCCAGCAGCTTAGTCCCGGCTGGGGGGACCCAGTACTTC. Its translation: CASSLVPAGGTQYF.

The V gene is TRBV28, the J gene TRBJ1-2; D not certain. The germline V gene encodes CDR1 MDHEN and CDR2 SYDVKM. CDR3 length equals 14 residues. Trimming pared 7 bases from V and 0 bases from J, leaving 12 bases between. The CDR3 nucleotides are TGTGCCAGCACCTTCACTCCATCTAACTATGGCTACACCTTC. Translating it yields CASTFTPSNYGYTF.

This chain links TRBV7-9 with TRBJ2-7; D remains ambiguous. Trimming cost V 0 bases and J 5 bases, with 8 bases left between them. Germline V gives CDR1 SEHNR, CDR2 FQNEAQ (reference sequence). The CDR3 contains 13 residues. The DNA for the CDR3 is TGTGCCAGCAGCTTAGCGCCGGCAGACGAGCAGTACTTC. Its protein product is CASSLAPADEQYF. Drawing the rest from reference TRBV7-9 and TRBJ2-7, the complete variable domain is DTGVSQNPRHKITKRGQNVTFRCDPISEHNRLYWYRQTLGQGPEFLTYFQNEAQLEKSRLLSDRFSAERPKGSFSTLEIQRTEQGDSAMYLCASSLAPADEQYFGPGTRLTVT.

The rearrangement joins TRBV7-9 to TRBJ1-2; tentatively, D is TRBD1 (6 bases). Trimming stripped 1 base from V and 4 bases from J, with 16 bases between. Germline CDR1 reads SEHNR; CDR2 reads FQNEAQ (reference sequence). The CDR3 extends over 16 amino acids. In DNA, the CDR3 is TGTGCCAGCAGCTTAGAGGGGGGCCGCACCACCTATGGCTACACCTTC. Protein product: CASSLEGGRTTYGYTF.

This chain joins TRBV28 and TRBJ2-7, with TRBD2 as a possible D gene (6 bases). The V gene's germline CDR1 is MDHEN and CDR2 SYDVKM. Trimming shortened V by 7 bases and J by 6 bases, and 19 bases separated the two germline ends. CDR3 length: 14 residues. In nucleotides, the CDR3 is TGTGCCAGCACTACCTGGGGGGAGATCGGCGAGCAGTACTTC. It specifies CASTTWGEIGEQYF.

In this sample, this clonotype turned up a few times. The chain recombines TRBV12-5 with TRBJ1-1; D gene uncertain. This CDR3 contains 14 residues. V gave up 1 base and J gave up 5 bases, with 11 bases separating them. CDR1 is LGHNT and CDR2 is FRNRAP in the germline V gene. DNA of the CDR3: TGTGCTAGTGGTTTGGAACGGACCGTAACTGAAGCTTTCTTT. Residues: CASGLERTVTEAFF. The complete variable domain, with remaining parts taken from reference TRBV12-5 and TRBJ1-1, reads DARVTQTPRHKVTEMGQEVTMRCQPILGHNTVFWYRQTMMQGLELLAYFRNRAPLDDSGMPKDRFSAEMPDATLATLKIQPSEPRDSAVYFCASGLERTVTEAFFGQGTRLTVV.

This chain connects TRBV28 to TRBJ2-2, with 10 positions matching TRBD2. The germline gives CDR1 MDHEN, CDR2 SYDVKM. The trim removed 8 bases at V and 1 base at J, leaving 10 bases unmatched. This CDR3 contains 17 residues. CDR3 sequence reads: CASSSGSPWRNTGELFF. In nucleotides, the CDR3 is TGTGCCAGCTCTAGCGGGAGTCCCTGGAGGAACACCGGGGAGCTGTTTTTT.

The gene calls are TRBV7-9 and TRBJ2-7, with 7 bases aligning to TRBD2. J lost 5 bases, V lost 5 bases, and 9 bases had no gene match. Germline CDR1 and CDR2: SEHNR and FQNEAQ (reference sequence). The CDR3 covers 14 residues. CDR3: CASSEAGWSDEQYF. CDR3 DNA: TGTGCCAGCAGCGAAGCGGGGTGGAGCGACGAGCAGTACTTC. Full variable domain (missing parts from reference TRBV7-9 and TRBJ2-7): DTGVSQNPRHKITKRGQNVTFRCDPISEHNRLYWYRQTLGQGPEFLTYFQNEAQLEKSRLLSDRFSAERPKGSFSTLEIQRTEQGDSAMYLCASSEAGWSDEQYFGPGTRLTVT.